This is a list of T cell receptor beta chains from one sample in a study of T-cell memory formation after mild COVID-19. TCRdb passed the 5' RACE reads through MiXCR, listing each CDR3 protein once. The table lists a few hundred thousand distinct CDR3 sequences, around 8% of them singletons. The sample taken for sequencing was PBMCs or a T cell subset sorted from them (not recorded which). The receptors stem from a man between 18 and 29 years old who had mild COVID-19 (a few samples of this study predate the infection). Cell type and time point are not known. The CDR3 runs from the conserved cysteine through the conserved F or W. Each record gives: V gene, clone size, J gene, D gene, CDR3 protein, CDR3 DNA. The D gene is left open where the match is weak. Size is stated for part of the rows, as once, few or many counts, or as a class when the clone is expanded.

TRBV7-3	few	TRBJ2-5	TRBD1	CASSLRGTGLETQYF	TGTGCCAGCAGCTTAAGAGGGACAGGGTTGGAGACCCAGTACTTC
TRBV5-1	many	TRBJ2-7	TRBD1	CASSLAGTGGLYEQYF	TGCGCCAGCAGCTTGGCCGGGACAGGGGGCCTCTACGAGCAGTACTTC
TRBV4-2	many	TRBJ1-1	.	CASSQAGQNTEAFF	TGTGCCAGCAGCCAAGCCGGACAGAACACTGAAGCTTTCTTT
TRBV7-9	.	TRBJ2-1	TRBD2	CASKASGEYNEQFF	TGTGCCAGCAAAGCTAGCGGAGAGTACAATGAGCAGTTCTTC
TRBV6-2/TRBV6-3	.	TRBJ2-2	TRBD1	CASSPDRAAGELFF	TGTGCCAGCAGCCCAGACAGGGCGGCGGGGGAGCTGTTTTTT
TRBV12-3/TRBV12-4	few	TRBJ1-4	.	CASRIQGTNEKLFF	TGTGCCAGCAGAATACAGGGAACTAATGAAAAACTGTTTTTT
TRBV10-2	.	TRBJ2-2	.	CATEGESGTGELFF	TGCGCCACCGAGGGGGAGAGTGGGACCGGGGAGCTGTTTTTT
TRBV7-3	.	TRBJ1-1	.	CASSLSAGAGNTEAFF	TGTGCCAGCAGCTTAAGTGCAGGGGCGGGGAACACTGAAGCTTTCTTT
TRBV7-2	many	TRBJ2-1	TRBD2	CASSPGLAGNPYNEQFF	TGTGCCAGCAGCCCCGGACTAGCGGGGAACCCTTACAATGAGCAGTTCTTC
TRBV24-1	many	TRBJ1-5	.	CATSDSNQPQHF	TGTGCCACCAGTGACAGCAATCAGCCCCAGCATTTT
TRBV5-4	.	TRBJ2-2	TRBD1	CASSLEGARSTGELFF	TGTGCCAGCAGCTTGGAGGGGGCTCGAAGCACCGGGGAGCTGTTTTTT
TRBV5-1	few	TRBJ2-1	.	CASSFRDPYNEQFF	TGCGCCAGCAGCTTTCGGGACCCCTACAATGAGCAGTTCTTC
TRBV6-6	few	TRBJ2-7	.	CASSYDSDYEQYF	TGTGCCAGCAGTTACGATTCGGACTACGAGCAGTACTTC
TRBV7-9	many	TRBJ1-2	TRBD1	CASSRGQEDYGYTF	TGTGCCAGCAGTCGCGGACAGGAAGACTATGGCTACACCTTC
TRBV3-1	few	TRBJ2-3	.	CASSQDSDTQYF	TGTGCCAGCAGCCAAGATTCGGATACGCAGTATTTT
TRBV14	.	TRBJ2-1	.	CASSHPQGQNIPPYNEQFF	TGTGCCAGCAGCCACCCACAGGGACAAAATATTCCTCCCTACAATGAGCAGTTCTTC
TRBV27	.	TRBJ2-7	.	CASSWAQTYEQYF	TGTGCCAGCAGTTGGGCCCAAACCTACGAGCAGTACTTC
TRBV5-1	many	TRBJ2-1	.	CASIQEGINEQFF	TGCGCCAGCATTCAAGAGGGGATAAATGAGCAGTTCTTC
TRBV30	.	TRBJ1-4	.	CAWRGATNEKLFF	TGTGCCTGGAGGGGAGCAACTAATGAAAAACTGTTTTTT
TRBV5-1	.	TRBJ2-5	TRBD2	CASSLGTSGPQETQYF	TGCGCCAGCAGCTTGGGGACTAGCGGACCCCAAGAGACCCAGTACTTC
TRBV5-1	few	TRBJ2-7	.	CASTIDGRTYEQYF	TGCGCCAGCACGATTGATGGCCGGACCTACGAGCAGTACTTC
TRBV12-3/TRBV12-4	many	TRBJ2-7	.	CASTSTSYEQYF	TGTGCCAGCACCTCTACGTCCTACGAGCAGTACTTC
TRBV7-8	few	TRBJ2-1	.	CASSRDTPYNEQFF	TGTGCCAGCAGCCGGGACACCCCCTACAATGAGCAGTTCTTC
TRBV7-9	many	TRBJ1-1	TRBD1	CASSTWTGRNTEAFF	TGTGCCAGCAGCACCTGGACAGGGAGGAACACTGAAGCTTTCTTT
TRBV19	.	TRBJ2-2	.	CASSYRANTGELFF	TGTGCCAGTAGTTACAGAGCGAACACCGGGGAGCTGTTTTTT
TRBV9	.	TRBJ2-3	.	CASSVRDTDTQYF	TGTGCCAGCAGCGTACGGGACACAGATACGCAGTATTTT
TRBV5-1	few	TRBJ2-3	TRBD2	CASSPPSGDTQYF	TGCGCCAGCAGCCCGCCTAGCGGGGATACGCAGTATTTT
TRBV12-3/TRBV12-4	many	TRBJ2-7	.	CASSLQGSPYEQYF	TGTGCCAGCAGTTTGCAGGGGTCCCCCTACGAGCAGTACTTC
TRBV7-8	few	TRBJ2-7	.	CASSLQTTTYEQYF	TGTGCCAGCAGCTTACAGACTACTACCTACGAGCAGTACTTC
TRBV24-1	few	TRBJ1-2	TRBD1	CATSDWTGEVHGYTF	TGTGCCACCAGTGATTGGACAGGGGAGGTTCATGGCTACACCTTC
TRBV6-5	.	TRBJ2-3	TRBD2	CASSHLAGGSTDTQYF	TGTGCCAGCAGCCACCTAGCGGGAGGAAGCACAGATACGCAGTATTTT
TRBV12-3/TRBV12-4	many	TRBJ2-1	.	CASSPRGDARNEQFF	TGTGCCAGCAGCCCCAGAGGGGATGCTCGGAATGAGCAGTTCTTC
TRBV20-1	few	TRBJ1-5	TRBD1	CSARSGDRGHQPQHF	TGCAGTGCTAGGAGCGGGGACAGGGGGCATCAGCCCCAGCATTTT
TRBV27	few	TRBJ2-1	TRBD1	CASSHGTGGNEQFF	TGTGCCAGCAGTCACGGGACAGGGGGAAATGAGCAGTTCTTC
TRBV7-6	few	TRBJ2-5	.	CASSIHLAETQYF	TGTGCCAGCAGCATACACCTTGCAGAGACCCAGTACTTC
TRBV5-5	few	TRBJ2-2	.	CASSLVATGELFF	TGTGCCAGCAGCTTGGTAGCGACCGGGGAGCTGTTTTTT
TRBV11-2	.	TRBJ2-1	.	CASSSGRGDNEQFF	TGTGCCAGCAGCTCAGGAAGGGGGGACAATGAGCAGTTCTTC
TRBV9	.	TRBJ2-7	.	CASSVDGIASGEQYF	TGTGCCAGCAGCGTAGATGGGATAGCCTCAGGCGAGCAGTACTTC
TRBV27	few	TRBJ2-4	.	CASSPGGPPGDIQYF	TGTGCCAGCAGCCCTGGGGGACCCCCCGGGGACATTCAGTACTTC
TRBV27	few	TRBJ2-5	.	CASSPWGEPETQYF	TGTGCCAGCAGCCCCTGGGGGGAGCCGGAGACCCAGTACTTC
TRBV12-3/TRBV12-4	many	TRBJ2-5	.	CASSTKRLETQYF	TGTGCCAGCAGCACCAAGAGGTTGGAGACCCAGTACTTC
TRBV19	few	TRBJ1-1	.	CASTGTEAFF	TGTGCCAGTACGGGCACTGAAGCTTTCTTT
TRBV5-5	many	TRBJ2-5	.	CASSPLGFTPRLKETQYF	TGTGCCAGCAGTCCTCTAGGGTTTACACCGCGGCTAAAAGAGACCCAGTACTTC
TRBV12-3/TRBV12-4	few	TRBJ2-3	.	CASRFEDTQYF	TGTGCCAGCAGATTCGAAGATACGCAGTATTTT
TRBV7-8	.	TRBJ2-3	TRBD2	CASRTRRGVATDTQYF	TGTGCCAGCAGAACAAGGCGGGGGGTGGCCACAGATACGCAGTATTTT
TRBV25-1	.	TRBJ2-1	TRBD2	CASSQAGGLDGEQFF	TGTGCCAGCAGTCAAGCGGGGGGGCTTGACGGTGAGCAGTTCTTC
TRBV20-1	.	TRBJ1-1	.	CSAGLRMNTEAFF	TGCAGTGCTGGCCTCCGGATGAACACTGAAGCTTTCTTT
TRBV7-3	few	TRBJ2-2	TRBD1	CASSPKDRDRFGELFF	TGTGCCAGCAGCCCTAAGGACAGGGATCGGTTCGGGGAGCTGTTTTTT
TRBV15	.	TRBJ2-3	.	CATSRDPTPFSTDTQYF	TGTGCCACCAGCAGAGATCCGACACCCTTTAGCACAGATACGCAGTATTTT
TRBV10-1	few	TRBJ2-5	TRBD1	CASSGNRGREETQYF	TGCGCCAGCAGTGGGAACAGGGGGCGCGAAGAGACCCAGTACTTC
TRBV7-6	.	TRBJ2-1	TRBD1	CASSPYRDSSYNEQFF	TGTGCCAGCAGTCCCTACAGGGACAGCTCCTACAATGAGCAGTTCTTC
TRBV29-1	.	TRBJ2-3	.	CSVPWGDTQYF	TGCAGCGTACCCTGGGGGGATACGCAGTATTTT
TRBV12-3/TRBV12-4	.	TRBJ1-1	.	CASTKLGAEAFF	TGTGCCAGCACCAAACTGGGGGCTGAAGCTTTCTTT
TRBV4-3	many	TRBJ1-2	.	CASSPSRSPGVVYGYTF	TGCGCCAGCAGCCCTAGCAGGTCGCCTGGTGTGGTCTATGGCTACACCTTC
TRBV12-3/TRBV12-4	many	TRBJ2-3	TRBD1	CASRLGTGADTQYF	TGTGCCAGCAGGTTAGGGACAGGGGCAGATACGCAGTATTTT
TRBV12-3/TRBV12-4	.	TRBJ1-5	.	CASSLREGQPQHF	TGTGCCAGCAGTTTGCGTGAGGGTCAGCCCCAGCATTTT
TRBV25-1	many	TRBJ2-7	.	CASSESPSFEQYF	TGTGCCAGCAGTGAATCTCCGTCCTTCGAGCAGTACTTC
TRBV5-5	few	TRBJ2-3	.	CASSLLEAGTDTQYF	TGTGCCAGCAGCTTACTTGAGGCAGGCACAGATACGCAGTATTTT
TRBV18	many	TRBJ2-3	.	CASSTGNTDTQYF	TGTGCCAGCTCAACCGGGAACACAGATACGCAGTATTTT
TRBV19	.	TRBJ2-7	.	CASSPLGEYEQYF	TGTGCCAGTAGTCCCCTGGGAGAGTACGAGCAGTACTTC